A single sample is the source of the 28 T cell receptor beta chains below, sequenced in a study of T-cell reconstitution after alpha-beta-depleted transplantation in children (dated by TCRdb to 2016 to 2017). The treatment or condition label, read with the paper, signifies: allogeneic hematopoietic cell transplantation with graft depleted of TCRalphabeta T cells and CD19 B cells. The library was produced with PCR. The instrument given in TCRdb is Illumina HiSeq 2500. Molecular barcoding was employed in the preparation of TCR libraries, with unique molecular identifiers being used to normalize TCRbeta repertoire quantification. TCRdb reanalyzed the raw reads on its own, using fastp at Q25 for trimming and MiXCR for clone calling, and kept in-frame beta chains. Each CDR3 protein gets just one entry, which takes the most common genes and DNA from the rows behind it. This sample gives about 280,000 distinct CDR3 sequences in total; under 14% of them show up just once. Around 22% of the sample belongs to the ten largest clones.

Sequences were derived from peripheral blood, sampled 180 days after TCRalphabeta/CD19-depleted stem cell transplant. These receptors came from a male patient between 2 and 15 years old who had a stem cell transplant for chronic granulomatous disease, so the T cells may come from the graft donor.

This clonotype was seen repeatedly, ten times or more. The genes are TRBV4-2 and TRBJ2-1, with TRBD2 identical over 7 bases. The trim removed 3 bases at V and 9 bases at J, leaving 11 bases unmatched. CDR1 and CDR2 (germline): LGHNA, YNFKEQ. The CDR3 runs to 15 residues. The CDR3: CASSQGGSGGGEQFF. In nucleotides, the CDR3 is TGTGCCAGCAGCCAGGGCGGGAGTGGCGGGGGTGAGCAGTTCTTC.

In its sample, this clonotype was seen many times. The chain carries TRBV5-1 and TRBJ2-5, with 10 bases matching TRBD2. The J segment lost 4 bases and the V segment lost 0 bases, leaving 24 bases of the junction unmatched. From germline, CDR1 is SGHRS and CDR2 YFSETQ. CDR3 length: 22 residues. The CDR3 DNA reads TGCGCCAGCAGCTTGGCCGGGATAGCGGGAGGAGGGTTAAGAAGACATCGAGAGACCCAGTACTTC. Its translation: CASSLAGIAGGGLRRHRETQYF.

This clonotype was seen a handful of times. The J gene is TRBJ2-1, the V gene TRBV18; no clear D gene. V was trimmed by 5 bases and J by 1 base, leaving 9 bases between them. Germline values: CDR1 KGHSH, CDR2 LQKENI. The CDR3 contains 14 residues. CDR3 protein: CASSNTMSYNEQFF. For the CDR3, the DNA is TGTGCCAGCTCAAACACGATGTCCTACAATGAGCAGTTCTTC.

This chain uses TRBV19 with TRBJ1-5, with D unclear. CDR3 length: 14 amino acids. V shed 6 bases and J shed 6 bases, with 15 bases lying between them. CDR1 and CDR2 (germline): LNHDA, SQIVND (reference sequence). CDR3 DNA sequence: TGTGCCAGTAGGACACTAGAAAAGGGTCAGCCCCAGCATTTT. Its protein is CASRTLEKGQPQHF.

Comments on this clonotype: A much larger clone lies one base from this, so it may be a read error. The V call is TRBV5-1, the J call TRBJ1-5; no clear D. CDR3 length equals 15 residues. The germline V gene encodes CDR1 SGHRS and CDR2 YFSETQ. The CDR3 region has the DNA TGCGTCAGCAGGAAAGGGCTCGGAAGCAATCAGCCCCAGCATTTT. Protein: CVSRKGLGSNQPQHF. Combining the CDR3 with reference TRBV5-1 and TRBJ1-5 gives the whole variable domain KAGVTQTPRYLIKTRGQQVTLSCSPISGHRSVSWYQQTPGQGLQFLFEYFSETQRNKGNFPGRFSGRQFSNSRSEMNVSTLELGDSALYLCVSRKGLGSNQPQHFGDGTRLSIL.

This clonotype was detected only a few times. The chain employs TRBV4-3 and TRBJ2-1; 8 positions match TRBD1. V lost 1 base, J lost 1 base, and 9 bases stayed unmatched. CDR3 length: 18 amino acids. Germline CDR1 is LGHNA and CDR2 is YSLEER. The CDR3 spells CASSQVLPGTGSYNEQFF. CDR3 nucleotide sequence: TGCGCCAGCAGCCAAGTCCTACCGGGGACAGGATCCTACAATGAGCAGTTCTTC.

This clonotype was observed at least ten times. The rearrangement links TRBV28 to TRBJ2-1; 12 nucleotides align to TRBD2. Unmatched junction bases numbered 13, after V lost 6 bases and J lost 10 bases. This CDR3 has 16 amino acids. Germline values: CDR1 MDHEN, CDR2 SYDVKM. CDR3 sequence reads: CASSRRGLAGSFEQFF. CDR3 in DNA: TGTGCCAGCAGCCGCCGAGGACTAGCGGGGTCCTTCGAGCAGTTCTTC.

Notes on this clonotype: A read error is possible here, since a much larger clone lies one base away. This is likely a read error, given that the CDR3 carries no conserved phenylalanine or tryptophan at its end. The chain is built from TRBV29-1 and TRBJ2-7; 12 nucleotides match TRBD2. The CDR3 is 14 amino acids. After removal of 4 bases from V and 4 bases from J, the junction contained 5 bases not matched to a gene. From germline, CDR1 is SQVTM and CDR2 ANQGSEA. CDR3 sequence (DNA): TGCAGCGTTGCAGGACTAGCGGGAAAGTACGAGCAGTACTTG. Protein: CSVAGLAGKYEQYL.

This clonotype has a count of ten or more. This chain joins TRBV4-2 and TRBJ2-1, with 8 nucleotides matching TRBD2. The CDR3 totals 15 residues. The V and J ends lost 1 base and 4 bases, in that order; junction bases with no gene match: 3. Germline CDR1 LGHNA, CDR2 YNFKEQ. CDR3 amino acids: CASSQAGGPYNEQFF. The CDR3 nucleotides are TGTGCCAGCAGCCAAGCGGGAGGGCCGTACAATGAGCAGTTCTTC.

There are many counts of this clonotype. This chain links TRBV3-1 with TRBJ1-1; D not resolved. CDR3 length equals 14 residues. Germline CDR1 and CDR2: LGHDT and YNNKEL (reference sequence). The V end was cut by 0 bases, the J end by 4 bases, with 9 bases between. The CDR3 DNA is TGTGCCAGCAGCCAAGATGGGCAGTCCACTGAAGCTTTCTTT. Translating gives CASSQDGQSTEAFF.

As to this clonotype: A much larger clone lies a single base off, so this may be a read error. The V gene is TRBV20-1, the J gene TRBJ2-7; no firm D call. The CDR3 covers 10 residues. Germline-derived CDR1 and CDR2 are DFQATT and SNEGSKA (reference sequence). Trimming removed 7 bases at V and 9 bases at J, with 13 bases between. The CDR3 nucleotides are TGCAGTGATAGTACTCTGGGGCAGTACTTC. As protein: CSDSTLGQYF.

This clonotype was picked up many times. V is TRBV20-1 and J is TRBJ1-4, with D unclear. Germline values: CDR1 DFQATT, CDR2 SNEGSKA (reference sequence). This CDR3 region has 14 residues. Trimming removed 4 bases from V and 7 bases from J, with 16 bases in between. CDR3 coding DNA: TGCAGTGCTACGTCAAACAGCGGTGGTGAAAAACTGTTTTTT. This sequence encodes CSATSNSGGEKLFF.

This clonotype has ten or more counts. The V and J genes are TRBV12-3 or TRBV12-4 and TRBJ2-2; 9 bases fit TRBD1. The CDR3 covers 15 residues. The V gene end was trimmed by 5 bases and the J gene end by 7 bases; junction bases not matched to a gene: 8. CDR3 protein: CASSPTGGAVGELFF. The CDR3 DNA reads as TGTGCCAGCAGTCCTACAGGGGGCGCGGTCGGGGAGCTGTTTTTT.

The J gene is TRBJ2-1, the V gene TRBV4-1; 15 nucleotides line up with TRBD2. J lost 6 bases, V lost 3 bases, and 6 bases had no gene match. The CDR3 consists of 17 residues. Germline CDR1 is MGHRA and CDR2 is YSYEKL. The CDR3 here is CASSHGLAGGPGNEQFF. CDR3 nucleotide sequence: TGCGCCAGCAGCCATGGACTAGCGGGAGGGCCGGGCAATGAGCAGTTCTTC.

This clonotype was picked up many times. This chain connects TRBV12-3 or TRBV12-4 to TRBJ2-5; no definite D call. The CDR3 extends over 12 amino acids. V shed 6 bases and J shed 5 bases, with 10 bases lying between them. CDR3 region: CASSFGRETQYF. CDR3 nucleotide sequence: TGTGCCAGCAGCTTCGGTCGGGAGACCCAGTACTTC.

At least ten counts were recorded for this clonotype. This chain links TRBV7-9 with TRBJ2-1; 10 bases line up with TRBD2. The CDR3 has 15 residues. Germline V gene sequence: CDR1 SEHNR, CDR2 FQNEAQ (reference sequence). Trimming cost V 2 bases and J 2 bases; bases outside gene matches: 0. CDR3 loop: CASSLLAGAYNEQFF. Here the CDR3 DNA reads TGTGCCAGCAGCTTACTAGCGGGGGCCTACAATGAGCAGTTCTTC.

Ten or more counts support this clonotype. The V call is TRBV28, the J call TRBJ1-4, with TRBD1 matching 8 bases. Germline V CDR1 and CDR2: MDHEN, SYDVKM. Losses at the gene ends were 3 bases for V and 3 bases for J; bases not matched to a gene: 3. The CDR3 loop spans 15 amino acids. CDR3 amino acids: CASSFPGGPNEKLFF. As DNA, the CDR3 is TGTGCCAGCAGTTTTCCAGGGGGCCCTAATGAAAAACTGTTTTTT.

This clonotype was seen only once. A much larger clone is a single base away; this may be a read error. This chain connects TRBV12-3 or TRBV12-4 to TRBJ1-5; D call uncertain. The V end was cut by 5 bases, the J end by 5 bases, with 22 bases between. The CDR3 loop spans 17 amino acids. CDR3: CASSPHSKGDGDQPQHF. DNA of the CDR3: TGTGCCAGCAGTCCGCATTCTAAGGGTGATGGCGATCAGCCCCAGCATTTT.

This clonotype came up many times. The rearrangement uses TRBV4-1 and TRBJ1-2; the D gene is possibly TRBD1 (5 bases). The germline V and J ends were trimmed by 4 bases and 4 bases, with 13 bases remaining between them. The CDR3 runs 14 residues. The germline CDR1 and CDR2 sequences are MGHRA and YSYEKL. The CDR3 loop reads CASSPPGLIYGYTF. The CDR3, as DNA: TGCGCCAGCAGCCCACCGGGACTCATCTATGGCTACACCTTC.

This clonotype was seen many times. The chain has TRBV20-1 and TRBJ2-7; D call uncertain. Trimming removed 1 base at V and 4 bases at J, with 14 bases between. Germline-derived CDR1 and CDR2 are DFQATT and SNEGSKA (reference sequence). The CDR3 runs 14 residues. The CDR3 is CSARGALSGYEQYF. CDR3 DNA: TGCAGTGCTAGAGGTGCACTTTCCGGATACGAGCAGTACTTC.

This clonotype was recorded a few times. The V gene is TRBV18, the J gene TRBJ2-7; 9 bases line up with TRBD1. Germline CDR1 and CDR2: KGHSH and LQKENI. Trimming at V came to 6 bases and at J to 7 bases, leaving 19 bases not matched to a gene. The CDR3 extends over 17 amino acids. The CDR3 DNA sequence: TGTGCCAGCTCCCCTATACCACCCGGGACAGGGTTGGGGGAGCAGTACTTC. Translating gives CASSPIPPGTGLGEQYF.

The J gene is TRBJ2-3, the V gene TRBV7-8, with 8 bases matching TRBD2. Germline CDR1 SGHVS, CDR2 FQNEAQ. V was clipped by 3 bases and J by 2 bases; unmatched bases: 4. This CDR3 has 15 residues. CDR3 DNA sequence: TGTGCCAGCAGCTTTAGCGGGATGAACACAGATACGCAGTATTTT. Translation: CASSFSGMNTDTQYF.

In this sample, this clonotype turned up many times. This rearrangement joins TRBV7-2 to TRBJ1-6; D ambiguous. CDR3 length equals 16 residues. Germline V gives CDR1 SGHTA, CDR2 FQGNSA. The V end lost 5 bases, the J end lost 9 bases, and 20 bases lay between the germline ends. CDR3 loop: CASSLGFSARVSPLHF. DNA of the CDR3: TGTGCCAGCAGCCTGGGGTTTTCCGCACGTGTTTCACCCCTCCACTTT.

This clonotype was seen many times. CDR3 amino acids: CASSPPGSSYNEQFF. The CDR3 region has the DNA TGTGCCAGCTCACCGCCAGGGAGCTCCTACAATGAGCAGTTCTTC. This chain uses TRBV18 with TRBJ2-1; either TRBD1 or TRBD2 may supply D (5 bases each). Per germline, CDR1 KGHSH and CDR2 LQKENI. The CDR3 is made up of 15 amino acids. V lost 3 bases, J lost 0 bases, and 9 bases lay in between.

Many counts were recorded for this clonotype. This chain joins TRBV6-1 and TRBJ2-7; 9 bases are shared with TRBD2. The V gene end was trimmed by 7 bases and the J gene end by 2 bases; junction bases not matched to a gene: 9. The CDR3 covers 15 residues. Germline CDR1 MNHNS, CDR2 SASEGT. The CDR3 DNA is TGTGCCAGCATCAACAGCGGGGGGTTGACCTACGAGCAGTACTTC. Protein: CASINSGGLTYEQYF.

Many counts were recorded for this clonotype. The chain recombines TRBV29-1 with TRBJ2-1, with TRBD2 matching over 10 bases. Trimming at V came to 8 bases and at J to 2 bases, leaving 6 bases not matched to a gene. The CDR3 is made up of 14 amino acids. Germline assignment: CDR1 SQVTM and CDR2 ANQGSEA. CDR3 sequence reads: CSLKAGGPYNEQFF. In DNA form, the CDR3 reads TGCAGCCTCAAAGCGGGAGGGCCCTACAATGAGCAGTTCTTC.

This clonotype was recorded at least ten times. This chain connects TRBV7-2 to TRBJ2-3; D is unclear. Trimming took 4 bases from V and 0 from J, leaving 8 bases between them. Germline V gene sequence: CDR1 SGHTA, CDR2 FQGNSA. The CDR3 covers 14 residues. The CDR3 nucleotides read TGTGCCAGCAGCTCCGTGGACAGCACAGATACGCAGTATTTT. As protein: CASSSVDSTDTQYF. The full variable domain, completed using reference TRBV7-2 and TRBJ2-3, is GAGVSQSPSNKVTEKGKDVELRCDPISGHTALYWYRQSLGQGLEFLIYFQGNSAPDKSGLPSDRFSAERTGGSVSTLTIQRTQQEDSAVYLCASSSVDSTDTQYFGPGTRLTVL.

This clonotype was detected many times. The rearrangement links TRBV29-1 to TRBJ2-1; D is unresolved. V dropped 4 bases and J dropped 2 bases, with 9 bases sitting between them. The CDR3 runs to 13 residues. Germline-derived CDR1 and CDR2 are SQVTM and ANQGSEA. The CDR3 DNA reads as TGCAGCGTTGGCCAGGTAACCTACAATGAGCAGTTCTTC. This codes for CSVGQVTYNEQFF.